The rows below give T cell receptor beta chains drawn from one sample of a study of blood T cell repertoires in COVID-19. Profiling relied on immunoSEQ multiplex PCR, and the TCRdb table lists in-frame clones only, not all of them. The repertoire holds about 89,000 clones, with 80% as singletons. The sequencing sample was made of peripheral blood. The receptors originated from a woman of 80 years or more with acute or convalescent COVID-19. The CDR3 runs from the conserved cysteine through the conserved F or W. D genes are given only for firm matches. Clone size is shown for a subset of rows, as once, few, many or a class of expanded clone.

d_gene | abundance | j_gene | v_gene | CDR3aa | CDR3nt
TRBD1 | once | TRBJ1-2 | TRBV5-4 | CASSFGQGNYGYTF | TGTGCCAGCAGCTTCGGACAGGGAAACTATGGCTACACCTTC
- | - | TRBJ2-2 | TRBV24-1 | CATSDSRQATGELFF | TGTGCCACCAGTGATTCGAGACAGGCCACCGGGGAGCTGTTTTTT
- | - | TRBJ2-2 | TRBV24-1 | CATNLSARTGELFF | TGTGCCACCAATTTATCAGCGAGGACCGGGGAGCTGTTTTTT
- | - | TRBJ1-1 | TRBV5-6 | CASSLRGEAFF | TGTGCCAGCAGCTTGCGGGGTGAAGCTTTCTTT
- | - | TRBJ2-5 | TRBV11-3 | CASSLGPVRGPVTQYF | TGTGCCAGCAGCTTAGGACCCGTCCGCGGTCCCGTGACCCAGTACTTC
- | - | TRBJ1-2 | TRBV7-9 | CASRSATNYGYTF | TGTGCCAGCAGGAGCGCCACTAACTATGGCTACACCTTC
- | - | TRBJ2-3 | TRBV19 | CASTFSGRSDTQYF | TGTGCCAGTACGTTTAGCGGAAGATCAGATACGCAGTATTTT
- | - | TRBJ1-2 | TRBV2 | CASSEARGAGVGYTF | TGTGCCAGCAGTGAAGCGCGGGGTGCGGGGGTCGGCTACACCTTC
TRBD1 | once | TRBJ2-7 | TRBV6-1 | CASSEPTGPYEQYF | TGTGCCAGCAGTGAACCGACAGGGCCCTACGAGCAGTACTTC
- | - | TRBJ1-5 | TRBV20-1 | CSASRGGNQPQHF | TGCAGTGCTAGTCGGGGGGGAAATCAGCCCCAGCATTTT
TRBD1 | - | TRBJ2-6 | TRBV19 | CASSVIGTDPSGANVLTF | TGTGCCAGTAGTGTTATCGGGACAGACCCCTCTGGGGCCAACGTCCTGACTTTC
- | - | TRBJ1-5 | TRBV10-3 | CAISEDGGSNQPQHF | TGTGCCATCAGTGAGGACGGAGGGAGCAATCAGCCCCAGCATTTT
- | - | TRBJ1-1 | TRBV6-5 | CASSSPGGLQRTEAFF | TGTGCCAGCAGTTCCCCCGGGGGACTCCAACGGACTGAAGCTTTCTTT
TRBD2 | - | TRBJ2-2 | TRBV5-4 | CASSLGVAGVSTGELFF | TGTGCCAGCAGCCTCGGGGTAGCGGGGGTCTCCACCGGGGAGCTGTTTTTT
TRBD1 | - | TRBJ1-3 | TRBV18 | CASSPARTGVGNTIYF | TGTGCCAGCTCACCCGCCCGGACAGGGGTTGGAAACACCATATATTTT
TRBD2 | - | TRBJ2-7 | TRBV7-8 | CASSLVLAEGAYEQYF | TGTGCCAGCAGCTTAGTTCTAGCGGAAGGGGCCTACGAGCAGTACTTC
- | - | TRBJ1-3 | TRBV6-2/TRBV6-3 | CASSSAGYGNTIYF | TGTGCCAGCAGCTCCGCGGGGTATGGAAACACCATATATTTT
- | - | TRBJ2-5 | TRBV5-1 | CASSLALAKTQYF | TGCGCCAGCAGCTTGGCTCTAGCGAAGACCCAGTACTTC
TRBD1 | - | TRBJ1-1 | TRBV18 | CASSPMTGEREAFF | TGTGCCAGCTCACCAATGACAGGGGAAAGGGAAGCTTTCTTT
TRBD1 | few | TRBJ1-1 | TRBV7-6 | CASRSQGAYDTEAFF | TGTGCCAGCAGATCACAGGGGGCGTACGACACTGAAGCTTTCTTT
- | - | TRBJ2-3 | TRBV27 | CASSLGGSTDTQYF | TGTGCCAGCAGTTTAGGGGGGAGCACAGATACGCAGTATTTT